A selection of T cell receptor beta chains follows, all from one sample in a study of cytomegalovirus exposure and HLA in healthy donors. The data were produced by immunoSEQ multiplex PCR, yet TCRdb's version contains in-frame clones alone and is incomplete. Of 160,000 or so clones listed, around 77% are singletons. Material: PBMCs. The receptors originated from a man in his sixties in good health and CMV-seronegative. Each CDR3 is given with its conserved first and last residue. A D gene is named only where the DNA matches it firmly. Part of the rows lack a size; the others show once, few, many or a class for expanded clones.

d_gene: .
v_gene: TRBV9
abundance: .
CDR3aa: CASSVEAPGHPRSPLHF

d_gene: TRBD2
v_gene: TRBV6-4
abundance: .
CDR3aa: CASSEGLAGGTPQYF

d_gene: .
v_gene: TRBV5-1
abundance: .
CDR3aa: CASSSGHQNTEAFF

d_gene: .
v_gene: TRBV10-3
abundance: .
CDR3aa: CAISESASSYNEQFF

d_gene: .
v_gene: TRBV5-1
abundance: .
CDR3aa: CASSLEGVGQPQHF

d_gene: .
v_gene: TRBV11-2
abundance: .
CDR3aa: CASNLPGQNTEAFF

d_gene: TRBD2
v_gene: TRBV25-1
abundance: .
CDR3aa: CASSVLAGGQETQYF

d_gene: TRBD2
v_gene: TRBV10-3
abundance: .
CDR3aa: CAISESGGRQETQYF

d_gene: TRBD1
v_gene: TRBV12-5
abundance: .
CDR3aa: CASGLVQGAHTEAFF

d_gene: TRBD2
v_gene: TRBV4-2
abundance: .
CDR3aa: CASSQDLGRLAEQETQYF

d_gene: TRBD1
v_gene: TRBV10-3
abundance: .
CDR3aa: CAISEAGTGGHEQFF

d_gene: TRBD2
v_gene: TRBV7-6
abundance: .
CDR3aa: CASGRLALGTDTQYF

d_gene: TRBD1
v_gene: TRBV27
abundance: .
CDR3aa: CASSPFLTGGDYGYTF

d_gene: TRBD1
v_gene: TRBV29-1
abundance: .
CDR3aa: CSVEGVRGNMNTEAFF

d_gene: .
v_gene: TRBV5-6
abundance: .
CDR3aa: CASSATYGYTF

d_gene: TRBD1
v_gene: TRBV7-2
abundance: .
CDR3aa: CASSPRQGSYNEQFF

d_gene: .
v_gene: TRBV4-2
abundance: .
CDR3aa: CASSQESPRNTIYF

d_gene: TRBD2
v_gene: TRBV4-3
abundance: .
CDR3aa: CASSQDMPSGSRDTQYF

d_gene: TRBD1
v_gene: TRBV4-2
abundance: .
CDR3aa: CASSQDFPFGTGVRPQHF

d_gene: TRBD1
v_gene: TRBV15
abundance: .
CDR3aa: CATSRVGQGYGELFF

d_gene: TRBD2
v_gene: TRBV30
abundance: .
CDR3aa: CAGYYGTSGRAGTGELFF

d_gene: .
v_gene: TRBV4-3
abundance: .
CDR3aa: CASSQLSGISGNTIYF

d_gene: .
v_gene: TRBV4-1
abundance: .
CDR3aa: CASSLNQGYEQYF

d_gene: TRBD1
v_gene: TRBV5-4
abundance: few
CDR3aa: CASSSGTGPEKLFF

d_gene: TRBD1
v_gene: TRBV5-8
abundance: .
CDR3aa: CASSFPRQGFTEAFF

d_gene: TRBD1
v_gene: TRBV30
abundance: .
CDR3aa: CAWKGNRGFTDTQYF

d_gene: TRBD1
v_gene: TRBV19
abundance: .
CDR3aa: CASSHTGTVYGYTF